Presented here are 6 T cell receptor beta chains from one specimen sequenced in a study of blood T cell repertoires in COVID-19 (dated by TCRdb to 2018 to 2021). Libraries came from the immunoSEQ multiplex PCR assay. The clones in this table, taken by TCRdb from immuneACCESS, are in-frame only. Not every clone is retained; where verified, under half of the shortfall comes from an unresolved V gene, and the cause of the rest is unknown. The sample table shows about 130,000 clones, and approximately 74% are seen once. The ten largest make up 5.5% of the sample. Sequencing used peripheral blood. Every receptor here comes from a man between 60 and 70 years old with acute or convalescent COVID-19.

This clone was counted between two and nine times. J is TRBJ1-6 and V is TRBV6-1; D unresolved. CDR3 length: 13 residues. V was pared by 2 bases and J by 11 bases, with 10 bases between. The germline gives CDR1 MNHNS, CDR2 SASEGT. DNA for the CDR3: TGTGCCAGCAGTGAATTCGCGGGAGCACCCCTCCACTTT. Protein product: CASSEFAGAPLHF.

The CDR3 is CASRDGGSNQPQHF. CDR3 DNA sequence: TGTGCCAGCAGGGACGGAGGGAGCAATCAGCCCCAGCATTTT. This sequence joins TRBV6-5 and TRBJ1-5; D gene ambiguous. V was pared by 6 bases and J by 1 base, with 10 bases between. This CDR3 is 14 amino acids long. Per the germline V gene, CDR1 is MNHEY and CDR2 is SVGAGI.

The V and J genes are TRBV6-5 and TRBJ1-2; possibly TRBD1 for D (6 bases). Trimming shortened V by 6 bases and J by 6 bases, and 14 bases separated the two germline ends. Germline values: CDR1 MNHEY, CDR2 SVGAGI. CDR3 size: 13 residues. CDR3 DNA: TGTGCCAGCAGCCCCCTTGACAGGAATGGCTACACCTTC. It specifies CASSPLDRNGYTF.

V and J are TRBV7-2 and TRBJ2-1; D may be TRBD2 (6 bases). V was pared by 3 bases and J by 0 bases, with 21 bases between. CDR1 is SGHTA and CDR2 is FQGNSA in the germline V gene. This CDR3 has 19 residues. CDR3 bases: TGTGCCAGCAGCTTTATGATTGGTAGGAGACTAGACTCCTACAATGAGCAGTTCTTC. It encodes CASSFMIGRRLDSYNEQFF. Supplemented by reference TRBV7-2 and TRBJ2-1, the full variable domain reads GAGVSQSPSNKVTEKGKDVELRCDPISGHTALYWYRQSLGQGLEFLIYFQGNSAPDKSGLPSDRFSAERTGGSVSTLTIQRTQQEDSAVYLCASSFMIGRRLDSYNEQFFGPGTRLTVL.

This chain joins TRBV19 and TRBJ2-7; TRBD2 agrees at 15 bases. In germline, CDR1 is LNHDA, CDR2 SQIVND (reference sequence). V lost 5 bases to trimming and J lost 6 bases; unmatched junction nucleotides: 8. This CDR3 has 16 amino acids. The CDR3 sequence is CASSPRTSGRGGEQYF. The CDR3 DNA reads as TGTGCCAGTAGTCCTAGGACTAGCGGGAGGGGTGGCGAGCAGTACTTC.

The chain combines TRBV6-5 with TRBJ1-2, with D perhaps TRBD1 (6 bases). V was pared by 3 bases and J by 12 bases, with 20 bases between. The V gene's germline CDR1 is MNHEY and CDR2 SVGAGI. The CDR3 consists of 14 residues. DNA of the CDR3: TGTGCCAGCAGTTATTGGTTTCGGGGGGACAAAGACACCTTC. It is translated as CASSYWFRGDKDTF.